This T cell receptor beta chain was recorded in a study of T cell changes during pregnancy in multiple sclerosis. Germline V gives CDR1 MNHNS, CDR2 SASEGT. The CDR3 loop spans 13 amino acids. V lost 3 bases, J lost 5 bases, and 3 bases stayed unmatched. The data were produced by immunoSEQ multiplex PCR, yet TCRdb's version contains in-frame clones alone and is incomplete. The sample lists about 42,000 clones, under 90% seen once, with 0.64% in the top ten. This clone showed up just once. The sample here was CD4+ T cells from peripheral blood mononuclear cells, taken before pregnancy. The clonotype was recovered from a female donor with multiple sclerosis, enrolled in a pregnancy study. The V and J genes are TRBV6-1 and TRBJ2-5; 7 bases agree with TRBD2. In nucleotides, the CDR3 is TGTGCCAGCAGTGAGCGGGGGATCGAGACCCAGTACTTC. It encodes CASSERGIETQYF.